Shown below are 4 T cell receptor beta chains from a single sample sequenced in a study of blood T cell repertoires in COVID-19. Method: immunoSEQ multiplex PCR; TCRdb's copy keeps in-frame clones and lacks some. This table holds approximately 170,000 clones, about nine tenths found once. Source material: PBMCs or T cells enriched from blood (not recorded which). The origin of the receptors is a woman between 18 and 29 years old who had recovered from COVID-19.

The J gene is TRBJ2-7, the V gene TRBV3-1 (or the pseudogene TRBV3-2); TRBD2 matches 10 bases. Germline V gene lookup returns CDR1 LGHDT and CDR2 YNNKEL (reference sequence). The CDR3 consists of 16 residues. J lost 5 bases, V lost 0 bases, and 7 bases had no gene match. The CDR3: CASSQDGLAVKDEQYF. The CDR3 nucleotides read TGTGCCAGCAGCCAAGACGGACTAGCGGTTAAAGACGAGCAGTACTTC.

The V gene is TRBV6-5, the J gene TRBJ2-7; TRBD2 might be the D (6 bases). Trimming stripped 6 bases from V and 4 bases from J, with 10 bases between. Germline V gene lookup returns CDR1 MNHEY and CDR2 SVGAGI. This CDR3 is built from 12 residues. In DNA, the CDR3 is TGTGCCAGCAGGGACTATCTATACGAGCAGTACTTC. Translated, it gives CASRDYLYEQYF.

J is TRBJ1-4 and V is TRBV4-1; TRBD1 aligns across 7 bases. Germline trimming cut 5 bases from V and 5 bases from J; bases unmatched to any gene: 5. The CDR3 consists of 14 residues. Germline-derived CDR1 and CDR2 are MGHRA and YSYEKL. DNA for the CDR3: TGCGCCAGCAGCTACAGGGGCCGAAATGAAAAACTGTTTTTT. This translates into CASSYRGRNEKLFF.

The rearrangement joins TRBV5-1 to TRBJ1-1; a possible D gene is TRBD1 (5 bases). The CDR3 spans 16 residues. The ends were cut back, 4 bases at V and 0 bases at J, with 16 bases in the middle. CDR1 and CDR2 (germline): SGHRS, YFSETQ. The CDR3 reads CASSLGEEIMNTEAFF. In DNA, the CDR3 is TGCGCCAGCAGCCTGGGGGAGGAAATCATGAACACTGAAGCTTTCTTT.